The TCR beta chain under discussion was sequenced for a study of tumor and adjacent non-tumor tissue in lung cancer. On the study more broadly: Samples averaged roughly 4.2 million productive TCRbeta reads each. Whole-study results and caveats: In normal lung, the top 100 clones were significantly more dominant than in tumor. Tumor tissue had significantly higher TCR diversity than normal lung.

TCRbeta libraries were built with three rounds of nested PCR, modified from ARM-PCR. MiXCR was run by TCRdb on the multiplex PCR reads, yielding one entry per CDR3 protein. In the table there are 75,000 to 95,000 distinct CDR3 sequences, roughly 66% of which are singletons. This clonotype was detected once. Its specificity is unknown. This sample's RNA came from whole unsorted tissue. This CDR3 is 14 amino acids long. Trimming removed 4 bases from V and 5 bases from J, with 14 bases in between. The clonotype originates from a man in his 60s with non-small cell lung cancer. The specimen was lung tumor tissue. This chain uses TRBV12-3 or TRBV12-4 with TRBJ1-1; the D is unclear. CDR3 DNA sequence: TGTGCCAGCAGTTCACGGAGGACGAATACTGAAGCTTTCTTT. Its protein is CASSSRRTNTEAFF.